This T cell receptor (beta chain) was identified during a study of OX40 agonist ivuxolimab in advanced cancers. At the level of the study: The patients received ivuxolimab by intravenous route every 2 weeks at 0.01 to 10 mg/kg.

Some clones are missing from TCRdb's copy, which holds only in-frame ones; the method was immunoSEQ multiplex PCR. The sample holds some 100,000 clones, around 90% seen once. The CDR3 is 17 amino acids. CDR1 and CDR2 from the germline V gene are ENHRY and SYGVKD. Trimming took off 2 bases at V and 7 bases at J, with 20 bases between the two ends. The sequencing here drew on CD4+ or CD8+ T cells sorted from blood, taken in a trial of the OX40 agonist ivuxolimab. V is TRBV10-3 and J is TRBJ1-4; D is perhaps TRBD1 (6 bases). The sequence came from an adult with an advanced solid tumor such as melanoma, head and neck, liver or kidney cancer. The CDR3 coding sequence is TGTGCCATCAGTGAGACAGGTGGGGGGGGCGGTATTGAAAAACTGTTTTTT. Translating it yields CAISETGGGGGIEKLFF.